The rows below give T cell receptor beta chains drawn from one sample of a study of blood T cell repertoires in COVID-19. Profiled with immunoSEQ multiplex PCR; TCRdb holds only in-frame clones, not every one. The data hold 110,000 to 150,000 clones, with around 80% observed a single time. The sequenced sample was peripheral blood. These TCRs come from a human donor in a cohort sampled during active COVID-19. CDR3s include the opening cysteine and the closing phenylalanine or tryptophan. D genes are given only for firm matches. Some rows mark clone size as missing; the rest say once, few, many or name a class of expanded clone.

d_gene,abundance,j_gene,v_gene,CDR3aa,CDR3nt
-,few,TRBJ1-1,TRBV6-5,CASKVRGRTEAFF,TGTGCCAGCAAGGTTAGGGGTAGAACTGAAGCTTTCTTT
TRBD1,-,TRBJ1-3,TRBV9,CASSVGPGGLGNTIYF,TGTGCCAGCAGCGTAGGTCCAGGGGGCCTGGGAAACACCATATATTTT
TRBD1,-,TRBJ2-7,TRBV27,CASSLQSGTGRFYYEQYF,TGTGCCAGCAGTTTACAGTCCGGGACAGGCCGGTTCTACTACGAGCAGTACTTC
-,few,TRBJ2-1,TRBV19,CASSITRGYPDEQFF,TGTGCCAGTAGTATAACTAGAGGGTACCCCGATGAGCAGTTCTTC
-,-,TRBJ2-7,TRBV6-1,CASSEAGGVPYEQYF,TGTGCCAGCAGTGAAGCAGGGGGAGTACCCTACGAGCAGTACTTC
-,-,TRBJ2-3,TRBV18,CASSPQQGGMDTQYF,TGTGCCAGCTCACCACAGCAAGGGGGAATGGATACGCAGTATTTT
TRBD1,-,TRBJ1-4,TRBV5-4,CASSSGTGGFNEKLFF,TGTGCCAGCAGCTCCGGGACAGGGGGATTTAATGAAAAACTGTTTTTT
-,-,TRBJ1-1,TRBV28,CATQTEVEAFF,TGTGCCACTCAGACAGAAGTTGAAGCTTTCTTT
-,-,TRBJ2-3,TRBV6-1,CASREWGGRGTDTQYF,TGTGCCAGCAGAGAATGGGGGGGCCGTGGCACAGATACGCAGTATTTT
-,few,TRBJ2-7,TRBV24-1,CATRAVGEDVQYF,TGTGCCACCAGAGCGGTCGGGGAGGATGTACAGTACTTC
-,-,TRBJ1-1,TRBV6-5,CASSRGRLGNTEAFF,TGTGCCAGCAGTCGGGGTCGGCTCGGGAACACTGAAGCTTTCTTT
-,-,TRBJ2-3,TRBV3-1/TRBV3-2,CASSQDWRWGTNPPDTQYF,TGTGCCAGCAGCCAAGATTGGCGTTGGGGCACGAACCCCCCAGATACGCAGTATTTT
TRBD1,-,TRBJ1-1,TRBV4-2,CASSQEDRGLRAFF,TGTGCCAGCAGCCAAGAAGACAGGGGCCTGAGAGCTTTCTTT
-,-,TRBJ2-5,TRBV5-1,CASRQTESETQYF,TGCGCCAGCAGACAGACAGAGTCGGAGACCCAGTACTTC
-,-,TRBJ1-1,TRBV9,CASSRPGQNTEAFF,TGTGCCAGCAGCCGTCCAGGACAGAACACTGAAGCTTTCTTT
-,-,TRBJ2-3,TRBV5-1,CASSTDWFSTDTQYF,TGCGCCAGCAGTACGGACTGGTTTAGCACAGATACGCAGTATTTT
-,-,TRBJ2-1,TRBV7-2,CASSPPDNEQFF,TGTGCCAGCAGCCCTCCGGACAATGAGCAGTTCTTC
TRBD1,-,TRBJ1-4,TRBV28,CASREGTGRRKLFF,TGTGCCAGCAGGGAAGGGACAGGGAGGAGAAAACTGTTTTTT
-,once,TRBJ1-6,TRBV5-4,CASSIKQGSNSPLHF,TGTGCCAGCAGCATAAAGCAGGGATCCAATTCACCCCTCCACTTT
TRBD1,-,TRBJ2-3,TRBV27,CASSLQGQGMAQYF,TGTGCCAGCAGTTTACAGGGACAGGGAATGGCGCAGTATTTT
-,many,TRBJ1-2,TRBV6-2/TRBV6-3,CASSSRAGNRYGYTF,TGTGCCAGCAGTTCCCGGGCGGGGAATAGGTATGGCTACACCTTC
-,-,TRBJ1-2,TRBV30,CACSGGSGYTF,TGTGCCTGTTCTGGGGGGTCTGGCTACACCTTC
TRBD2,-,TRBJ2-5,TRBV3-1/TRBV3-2,CASSQEGTSKETQYF,TGTGCCAGCAGCCAAGAGGGGACTAGTAAAGAGACCCAGTACTTC
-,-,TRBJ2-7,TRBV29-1,CSVVTGAYEQYF,TGCAGCGTTGTAACGGGAGCCTACGAGCAGTACTTC
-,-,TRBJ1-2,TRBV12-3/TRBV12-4,CASRRTARNGYTF,TGTGCCAGCAGACGGACAGCCCGGAATGGCTACACCTTC
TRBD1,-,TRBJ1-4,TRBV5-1,CASSLQGANEKLFF,TGCGCCAGCAGCTTGCAGGGGGCTAATGAAAAACTGTTTTTT
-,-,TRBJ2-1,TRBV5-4,CASSLVSLNNEQFF,TGTGCCAGCAGCTTGGTAAGCCTAAATAATGAGCAGTTCTTC
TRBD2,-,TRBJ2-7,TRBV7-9,CASSLVSGGLYEQYF,TGTGCCAGCAGCTTAGTTTCGGGGGGACTCTACGAGCAGTACTTC
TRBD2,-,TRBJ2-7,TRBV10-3,CAISTSGFHEQYF,TGTGCCATCAGCACTAGCGGGTTCCACGAGCAGTACTTC
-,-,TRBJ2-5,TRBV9,CASSVRGTQETQYF,TGTGCCAGCAGCGTAAGGGGGACCCAAGAGACCCAGTACTTC
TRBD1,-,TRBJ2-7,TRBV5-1,CASSPGDRGKEQYF,TGCGCCAGCAGCCCCGGGGACAGGGGGAAAGAGCAGTACTTC
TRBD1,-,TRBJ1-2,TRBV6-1,CASSDGTVGGYTF,TGTGCCAGCAGTGACGGGACAGTCGGCGGCTACACCTTC
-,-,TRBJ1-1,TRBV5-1,CASSLEGPRGTEAFF,TGCGCCAGCAGCTTGGAAGGTCCTAGGGGCACTGAAGCTTTCTTT
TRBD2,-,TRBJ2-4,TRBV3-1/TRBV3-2,CASSPGLARNIQYF,TGTGCCAGCAGCCCGGGACTAGCAAGAAACATTCAGTACTTC
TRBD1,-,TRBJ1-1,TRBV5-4,CASSPGQGGTEAFF,TGTGCCAGCAGCCCCGGACAGGGAGGAACTGAAGCTTTCTTT
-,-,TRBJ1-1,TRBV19,CASSMDGRSNTEAFF,TGTGCCAGTAGTATGGATGGGAGATCCAACACTGAAGCTTTCTTT
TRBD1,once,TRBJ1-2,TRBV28,CASQTGQRGYTF,TGTGCCAGTCAGACAGGGCAACGTGGCTACACCTTC
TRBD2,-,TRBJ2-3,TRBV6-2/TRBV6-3,CASSYPTSGGDTQYF,TGTGCCAGCAGTTACCCCACTAGCGGGGGTGATACGCAGTATTTT
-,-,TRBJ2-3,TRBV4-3,CASSQDPSDTQYF,TGCGCCAGCAGCCAAGATCCCTCAGATACGCAGTATTTT
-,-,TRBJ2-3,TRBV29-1,CSVNSGDTDTQYF,TGCAGCGTTAATTCAGGGGACACAGATACGCAGTATTTT
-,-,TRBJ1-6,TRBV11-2,CASSLSGAFNSPLHF,TGTGCCAGCAGCTTATCAGGGGCGTTTAATTCACCCCTCCACTTT
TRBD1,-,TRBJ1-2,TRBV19,CASSPTGGNYGYTF,TGTGCCAGTAGCCCGACAGGGGGTAACTATGGCTACACCTTC
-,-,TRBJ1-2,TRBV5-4,CASSLEGSANYGYTF,TGTGCCAGCAGCTTGGAAGGGAGCGCTAACTATGGCTACACCTTC
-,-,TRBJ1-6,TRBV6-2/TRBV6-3,CASSFSRAIYNSPLHF,TGTGCCAGCAGTTTCTCCAGGGCCATCTATAATTCACCCCTCCACTTT
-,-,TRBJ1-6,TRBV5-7,CASSLSGQQKGSPLHF,TGTGCCAGCAGCTTAAGTGGACAGCAGAAAGGGTCACCCCTCCACTTT
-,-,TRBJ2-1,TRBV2,CASRLQNGRSSYNEQFF,TGTGCCAGCAGACTGCAGAACGGGAGAAGCTCCTACAATGAGCAGTTCTTC
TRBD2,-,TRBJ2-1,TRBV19,CASSIRLAGGNEQFF,TGTGCCAGTAGTATACGACTAGCGGGGGGCAATGAGCAGTTCTTC
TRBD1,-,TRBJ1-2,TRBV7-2,CASSPTGVDGYTF,TGTGCCAGCAGCCCGACAGGGGTAGATGGCTACACCTTC
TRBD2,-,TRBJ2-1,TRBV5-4,CASSPGTSTYNEQFF,TGTGCCAGCAGCCCCGGGACTAGCACCTACAATGAGCAGTTCTTC
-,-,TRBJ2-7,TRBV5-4,CASSLGGPHRGEQYF,TGTGCCAGCAGCTTGGGGGGTCCGCACCGGGGCGAGCAGTACTTC
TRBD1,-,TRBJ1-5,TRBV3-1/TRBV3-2,CASSQRQGLGQPQHF,TGTGCCAGCAGCCAGAGACAGGGTCTGGGTCAGCCCCAGCATTTT
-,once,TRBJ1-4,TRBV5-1,CASSLTATNEKLFF,TGCGCCAGCAGCTTGACGGCAACTAATGAAAAACTGTTTTTT
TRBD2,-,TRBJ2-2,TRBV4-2,CASSPGVSGVNTGELFF,TGTGCCAGCAGCCCCGGGGTCAGCGGGGTTAACACCGGGGAGCTGTTTTTT
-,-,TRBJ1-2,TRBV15,CATSREDYYGYTF,TGTGCCACCAGCAGGGAAGACTACTATGGCTACACCTTC
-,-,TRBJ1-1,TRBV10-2,CASSIQGTNTEAFF,TGCGCCAGCAGCATACAGGGAACGAACACTGAAGCTTTCTTT